This T cell receptor (beta chain) was identified in a study of blood T cells in healthy people across ages. The sample providers were healthy Caucasian people from Russia, aged roughly 6 to 90. Each donor had around 9.2 milliliters of peripheral blood drawn. A second roughly 6 to 11 cycle PCR used barcoded and J-beta primers. Every cDNA was tagged by a template-switch adaptor with 12 random nucleotides. MiXCR, run by TCRdb on the 5' RACE reads, gives a single entry per CDR3 protein. The sample consists of under 2 million distinct CDR3 sequences, around 36% of them appearing once. Details on this clonotype: Its antigen is not known.

Study conclusions and caveats: Per million T cells, the diversity of TCR beta decreased roughly linearly as age advanced.

The CDR3 extends over 16 amino acids. Germline loops: CDR1 SSHAT, CDR2 FNYEAQ (reference sequence). Trimming at V came to 6 bases and at J to 7 bases, leaving 9 bases not matched to a gene. The chain joins TRBV7-7 to TRBJ2-2; TRBD2 agrees at 12 bases. Sequenced: blood. This receptor was identified in a woman in her 30s in good health. The CDR3 spells CASSPTSGRRGGELFF. CDR3 nucleotide sequence: TGTGCCAGCAGTCCTACTAGCGGGAGGAGAGGCGGGGAGCTGTTTTTT.